The rows below give T cell receptor beta chains drawn from one sample of a study of tumor-infiltrating lymphocytes in primary liver carcinoma. TCRdb analysed the multiplex PCR reads with MiXCR anew, one entry per CDR3 protein. The sample lists 45,000 to 55,000 distinct CDR3 sequences, over 70% occurring once. The sequenced sample was liver tumor tissue from sampling region 2. The receptors derive from a man aged 35-49 years with primary liver carcinoma and hepatitis B virus infection. Both conserved end residues are part of each CDR3. The D gene is left open where the match is weak. Some rows have no size entry. The others give once, few or many, or a class for an expanded clone.

CDR3 protein: CASSERVGPQHF
J gene: TRBJ1-5
V gene: TRBV2
D gene: NA
clone size: many

CDR3 protein: CAISARIAGLSTGTQHF
J gene: NA
V gene: TRBV10-3
D gene: NA
clone size: NA

CDR3 protein: CAISARILAGFSTDTQYF
J gene: TRBJ2-3
V gene: TRBV10-3
D gene: TRBD2
clone size: NA

CDR3 protein: CAGSPGASSTDTQFF
J gene: TRBJ2-3
V gene: TRBV6-2/TRBV6-3
D gene: NA
clone size: NA

CDR3 protein: CASSDGLAGGIVETQYF
J gene: TRBJ2-5
V gene: TRBV5-8
D gene: TRBD2
clone size: many

CDR3 protein: CASSSQLTDTQYF
J gene: TRBJ2-3
V gene: TRBV7-9
D gene: NA
clone size: many

CDR3 protein: CASSYGGSSSETHYF
J gene: TRBJ2-5
V gene: TRBV6-5
D gene: NA
clone size: NA

CDR3 protein: CSVGHPGVENIQYF
J gene: TRBJ2-4
V gene: TRBV29-1
D gene: NA
clone size: NA

CDR3 protein: CASSFDRDRVGTWELFF
J gene: TRBJ2-2
V gene: TRBV11-2
D gene: TRBD1
clone size: NA

CDR3 protein: CASSYTRSANYGHTF
J gene: TRBJ1-2
V gene: TRBV6-6
D gene: NA
clone size: NA

CDR3 protein: CASSGATSVRGHEQFF
J gene: TRBJ2-1
V gene: TRBV5-1
D gene: TRBD2
clone size: NA

CDR3 protein: CASSHDREGRVPLHF
J gene: TRBJ1-6
V gene: TRBV12-3/TRBV12-4
D gene: NA
clone size: many

CDR3 protein: CASSLGIRTGELFF
J gene: TRBJ2-2
V gene: TRBV11-2
D gene: NA
clone size: medium-sized

CDR3 protein: CASSCGTGGAEAFF
J gene: TRBJ1-1
V gene: TRBV28
D gene: TRBD1
clone size: NA

CDR3 protein: CARTGTGNEKLFF
J gene: TRBJ1-4
V gene: TRBV30
D gene: TRBD1
clone size: many

CDR3 protein: CASSLDLGYSGNTICF
J gene: TRBJ1-3
V gene: TRBV11-2
D gene: NA
clone size: NA

CDR3 protein: CASSLQARGYSGVNVLTF
J gene: TRBJ2-6
V gene: TRBV5-1
D gene: NA
clone size: once

CDR3 protein: CASSLEAYEQYF
J gene: TRBJ2-7
V gene: TRBV7-9
D gene: NA
clone size: many

CDR3 protein: CASNCTGQETQYF
J gene: TRBJ2-5
V gene: TRBV12-3/TRBV12-4
D gene: NA
clone size: NA

CDR3 protein: CASRGRETGELFF
J gene: TRBJ2-2
V gene: TRBV6-5
D gene: TRBD2
clone size: many

CDR3 protein: CASSLGELGSQYF
J gene: TRBJ2-7
V gene: TRBV11-2
D gene: NA
clone size: NA

CDR3 protein: CASSLQGIIGELFF
J gene: TRBJ2-2
V gene: TRBV5-6
D gene: NA
clone size: NA

CDR3 protein: CASSYSFVGESMNEQFF
J gene: TRBJ2-1
V gene: TRBV6-5
D gene: NA
clone size: NA

CDR3 protein: CASRERDATYGYTF
J gene: TRBJ1-2
V gene: TRBV11-2
D gene: NA
clone size: NA

CDR3 protein: CAHSPGDGIRNIEAFF
J gene: TRBJ1-1
V gene: TRBV6-5
D gene: NA
clone size: NA

CDR3 protein: CVSSYRDETDMQYF
J gene: TRBJ2-3
V gene: TRBV6-2/TRBV6-3
D gene: NA
clone size: NA

CDR3 protein: CSARHSGTIAETQYF
J gene: TRBJ2-5
V gene: TRBV20-1
D gene: TRBD2
clone size: few

CDR3 protein: CASSLDIRLAMGEQFF
J gene: TRBJ2-1
V gene: TRBV11-2
D gene: TRBD2
clone size: NA

CDR3 protein: CATSEQGRSEQFF
J gene: TRBJ2-1
V gene: TRBV6-1
D gene: NA
clone size: NA

CDR3 protein: CASGRVELWPYEQYF
J gene: TRBJ2-7
V gene: TRBV6-1
D gene: NA
clone size: NA

CDR3 protein: CASSQDRLGATGANVLTF
J gene: TRBJ2-6
V gene: TRBV4-1
D gene: NA
clone size: many

CDR3 protein: CSVPHPGTDTQYF
J gene: TRBJ2-3
V gene: TRBV29-1
D gene: NA
clone size: many

CDR3 protein: CASSLTATKAIF
J gene: TRBJ1-1
V gene: TRBV6-2/TRBV6-3
D gene: NA
clone size: few

CDR3 protein: CASLPPRVYTGELLF
J gene: TRBJ2-2
V gene: TRBV11-2
D gene: NA
clone size: NA

CDR3 protein: CASSGSLDYGYTF
J gene: TRBJ1-2
V gene: TRBV10-2
D gene: NA
clone size: few

CDR3 protein: CATLISGVPNEQFF
J gene: TRBJ2-1
V gene: TRBV6-2/TRBV6-3
D gene: TRBD2
clone size: once

CDR3 protein: CSWTGKFGYTF
J gene: TRBJ1-2
V gene: TRBV29-1
D gene: TRBD1
clone size: NA

CDR3 protein: CAGSLSGNYAYTF
J gene: TRBJ1-2
V gene: TRBV11-1
D gene: NA
clone size: few

CDR3 protein: CASSSIAGATSYEQYF
J gene: TRBJ2-7
V gene: TRBV7-8
D gene: TRBD2
clone size: many

CDR3 protein: CARSYGQGTEAFF
J gene: TRBJ1-1
V gene: TRBV6-5
D gene: NA
clone size: NA

CDR3 protein: CAGSIDFLETRYF
J gene: TRBJ2-5
V gene: TRBV11-2
D gene: NA
clone size: NA

CDR3 protein: CPSSERGQAYEQYF
J gene: TRBJ2-7
V gene: TRBV6-1
D gene: TRBD1
clone size: NA

CDR3 protein: CASSPSRGTGANVLTF
J gene: TRBJ2-6
V gene: TRBV7-9
D gene: NA
clone size: many

CDR3 protein: CSVESHPQYF
J gene: TRBJ2-3
V gene: TRBV29-1
D gene: NA
clone size: NA

CDR3 protein: CSARGGTSGKSAETQYF
J gene: TRBJ2-5
V gene: TRBV20-1
D gene: TRBD2
clone size: few

CDR3 protein: CAISVSTGLAGGVMHGNTQYF
J gene: TRBJ2-3
V gene: TRBV10-3
D gene: TRBD2
clone size: NA

CDR3 protein: CSGGVTYEQYF
J gene: TRBJ2-7
V gene: TRBV29-1
D gene: NA
clone size: NA

CDR3 protein: CACSALPGQGWNEQYF
J gene: TRBJ2-7
V gene: TRBV25-1
D gene: TRBD1
clone size: NA

CDR3 protein: CAISDRACADTQYF
J gene: TRBJ2-3
V gene: TRBV10-3
D gene: TRBD1
clone size: NA

CDR3 protein: CACSPHVFSGANVLTF
J gene: TRBJ2-6
V gene: TRBV30
D gene: NA
clone size: NA

CDR3 protein: CATSRDHRREQYF
J gene: TRBJ2-7
V gene: TRBV15
D gene: NA
clone size: many

CDR3 protein: CANSLVGTTYEQYF
J gene: TRBJ2-7
V gene: TRBV11-2
D gene: NA
clone size: once